The rows below give T cell receptor beta chains drawn from one sample of a study of beta chain features in type 1 diabetes. TCRdb's copy holds only in-frame clones and misses some; the assay was immunoSEQ multiplex PCR. The data show 150,000 to 180,000 clones, around 10% seen once. Sequencing was carried out using central memory CD4+ T cells from blood. These TCRs come from a man aged 30 to 45 with type 1 diabetes. Each CDR3 is given without its conserved first and last residue. The order of the fields is J gene, V gene, CDR3 protein.

j_call: TRBJ2-5
v_call: TRBV18
cdr3_aa: ASSELVGSQETQY

j_call: TRBJ1-1
v_call: TRBV5-1
cdr3_aa: ASSSTGTGDTEAF

j_call: TRBJ1-2
v_call: TRBV7-8
cdr3_aa: ASSPRGAYGYT

j_call: TRBJ2-2
v_call: TRBV7-9
cdr3_aa: ASSLTGSTGELF

j_call: TRBJ1-1
v_call: TRBV30
cdr3_aa: AWNRGQTNTEAF

j_call: TRBJ2-2
v_call: TRBV30
cdr3_aa: AWSVSRSGRYTGELF

j_call: TRBJ2-2
v_call: TRBV14
cdr3_aa: ASSPQLAGDVGELF

j_call: TRBJ2-1
v_call: TRBV7-9
cdr3_aa: ASSTGLADPSYNEQF

j_call: TRBJ2-5
v_call: TRBV5-4
cdr3_aa: ASSTRGFQETQY

j_call: TRBJ1-3
v_call: TRBV30
cdr3_aa: AWTFGGTSSGNTIY

j_call: TRBJ2-6
v_call: TRBV15
cdr3_aa: ATSRVVAVGPGANVLT